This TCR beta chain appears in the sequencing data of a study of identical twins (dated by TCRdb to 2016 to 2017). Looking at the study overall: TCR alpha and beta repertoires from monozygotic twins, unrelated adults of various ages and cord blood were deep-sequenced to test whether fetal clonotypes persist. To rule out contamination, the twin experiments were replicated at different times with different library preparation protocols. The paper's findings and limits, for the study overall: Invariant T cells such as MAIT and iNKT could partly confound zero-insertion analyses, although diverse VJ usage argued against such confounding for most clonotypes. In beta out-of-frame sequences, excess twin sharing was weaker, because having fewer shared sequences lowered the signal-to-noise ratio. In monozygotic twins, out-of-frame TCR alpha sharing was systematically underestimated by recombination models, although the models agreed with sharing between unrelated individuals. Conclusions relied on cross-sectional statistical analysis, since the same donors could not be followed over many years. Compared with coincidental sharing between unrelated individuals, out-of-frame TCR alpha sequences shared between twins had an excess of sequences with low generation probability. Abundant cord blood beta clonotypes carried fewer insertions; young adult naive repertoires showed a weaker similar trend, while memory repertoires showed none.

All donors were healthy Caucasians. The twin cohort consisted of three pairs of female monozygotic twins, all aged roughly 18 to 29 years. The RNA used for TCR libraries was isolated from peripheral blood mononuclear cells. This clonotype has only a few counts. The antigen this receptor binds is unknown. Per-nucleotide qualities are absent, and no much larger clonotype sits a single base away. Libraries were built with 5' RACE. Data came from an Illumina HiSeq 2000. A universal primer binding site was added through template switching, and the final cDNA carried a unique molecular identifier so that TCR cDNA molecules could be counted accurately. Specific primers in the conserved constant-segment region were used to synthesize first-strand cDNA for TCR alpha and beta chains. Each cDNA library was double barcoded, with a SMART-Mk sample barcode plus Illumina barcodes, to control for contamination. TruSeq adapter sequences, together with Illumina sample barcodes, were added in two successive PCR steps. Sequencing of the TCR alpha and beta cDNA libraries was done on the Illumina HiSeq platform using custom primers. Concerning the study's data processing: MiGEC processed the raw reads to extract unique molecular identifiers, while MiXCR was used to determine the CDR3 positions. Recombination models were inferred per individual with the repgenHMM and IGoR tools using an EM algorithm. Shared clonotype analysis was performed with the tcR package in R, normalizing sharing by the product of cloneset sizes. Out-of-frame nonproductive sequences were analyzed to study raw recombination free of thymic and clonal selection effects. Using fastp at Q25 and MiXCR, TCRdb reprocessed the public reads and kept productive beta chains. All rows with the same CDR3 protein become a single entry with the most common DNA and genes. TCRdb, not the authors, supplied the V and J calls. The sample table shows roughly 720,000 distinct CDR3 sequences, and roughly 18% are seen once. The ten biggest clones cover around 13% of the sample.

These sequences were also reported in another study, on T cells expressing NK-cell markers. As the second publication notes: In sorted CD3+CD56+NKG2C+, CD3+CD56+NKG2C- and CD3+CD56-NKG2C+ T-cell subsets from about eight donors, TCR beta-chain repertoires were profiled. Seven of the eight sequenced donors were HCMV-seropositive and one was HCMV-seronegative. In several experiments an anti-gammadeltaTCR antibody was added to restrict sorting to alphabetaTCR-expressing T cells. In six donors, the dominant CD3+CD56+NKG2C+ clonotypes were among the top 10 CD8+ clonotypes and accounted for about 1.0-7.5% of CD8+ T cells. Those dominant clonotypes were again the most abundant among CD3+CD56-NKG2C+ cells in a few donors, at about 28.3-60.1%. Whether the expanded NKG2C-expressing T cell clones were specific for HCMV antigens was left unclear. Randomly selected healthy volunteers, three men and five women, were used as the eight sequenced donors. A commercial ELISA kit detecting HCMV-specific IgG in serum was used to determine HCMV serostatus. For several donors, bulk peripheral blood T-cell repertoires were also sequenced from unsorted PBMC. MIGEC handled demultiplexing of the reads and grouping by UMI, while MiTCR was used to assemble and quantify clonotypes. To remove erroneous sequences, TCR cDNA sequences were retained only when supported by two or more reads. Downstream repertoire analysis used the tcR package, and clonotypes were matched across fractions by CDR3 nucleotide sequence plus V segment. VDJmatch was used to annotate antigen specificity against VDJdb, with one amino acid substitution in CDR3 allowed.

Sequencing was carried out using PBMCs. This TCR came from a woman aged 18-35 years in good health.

Here the CDR3 is given as CASSRDGRNGYTF. The nucleotide sequence reads as follows: TGTGCCAGCAGTCGGGACGGTCGGAATGGCTACACCTTC. The V and J segments used are TRBV5-5 and TRBJ1-2; the D gene is perhaps TRBD1, from 5 matching bases. The germline V gene (reference sequence) yields SGHKS for CDR1 and YYEKEE for CDR2. Between the V and J ends, shortened by 5 bases and 6 bases respectively, the junction contains 14 bases. The CDR3 covers 13 residues, taking in both the cysteine and the phenylalanine. Only CDR3 DNA is held: 39 bases, read in frame from base 1.